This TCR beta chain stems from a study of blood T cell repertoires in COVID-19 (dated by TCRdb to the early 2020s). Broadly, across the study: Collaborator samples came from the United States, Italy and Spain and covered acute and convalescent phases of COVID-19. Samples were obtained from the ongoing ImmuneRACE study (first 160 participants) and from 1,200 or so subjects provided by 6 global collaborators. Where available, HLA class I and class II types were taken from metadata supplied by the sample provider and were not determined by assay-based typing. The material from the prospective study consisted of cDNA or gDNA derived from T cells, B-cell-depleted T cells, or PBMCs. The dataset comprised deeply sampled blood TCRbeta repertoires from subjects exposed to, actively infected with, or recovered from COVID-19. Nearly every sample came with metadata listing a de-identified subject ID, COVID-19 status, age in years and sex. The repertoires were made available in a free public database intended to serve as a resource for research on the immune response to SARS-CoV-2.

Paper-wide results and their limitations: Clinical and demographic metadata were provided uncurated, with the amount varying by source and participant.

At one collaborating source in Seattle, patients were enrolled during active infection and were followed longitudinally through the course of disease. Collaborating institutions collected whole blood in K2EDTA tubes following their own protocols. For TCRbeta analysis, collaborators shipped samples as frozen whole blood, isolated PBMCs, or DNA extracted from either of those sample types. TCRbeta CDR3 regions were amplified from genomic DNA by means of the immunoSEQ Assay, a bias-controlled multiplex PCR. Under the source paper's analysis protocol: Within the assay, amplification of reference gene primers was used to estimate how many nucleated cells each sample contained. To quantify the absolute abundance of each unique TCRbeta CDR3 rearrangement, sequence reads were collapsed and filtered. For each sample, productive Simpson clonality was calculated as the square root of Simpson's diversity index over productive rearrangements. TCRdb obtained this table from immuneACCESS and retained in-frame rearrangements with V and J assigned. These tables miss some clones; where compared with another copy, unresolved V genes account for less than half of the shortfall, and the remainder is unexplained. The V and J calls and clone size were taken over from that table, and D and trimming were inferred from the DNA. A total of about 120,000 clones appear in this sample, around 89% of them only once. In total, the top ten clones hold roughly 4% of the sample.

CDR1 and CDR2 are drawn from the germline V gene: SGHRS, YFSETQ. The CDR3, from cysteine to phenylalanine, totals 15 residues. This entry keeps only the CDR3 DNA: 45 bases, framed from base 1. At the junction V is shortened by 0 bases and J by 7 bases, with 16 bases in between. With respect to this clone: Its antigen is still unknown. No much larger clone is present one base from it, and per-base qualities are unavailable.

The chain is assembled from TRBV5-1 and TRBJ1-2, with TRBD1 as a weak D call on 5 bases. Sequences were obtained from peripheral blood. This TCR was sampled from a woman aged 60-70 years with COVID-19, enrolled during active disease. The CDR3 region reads CASSLGGQGGSGYTF. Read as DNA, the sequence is TGCGCCAGCAGCTTGGGGGGCCAAGGTGGCTCTGGCTACACCTTC. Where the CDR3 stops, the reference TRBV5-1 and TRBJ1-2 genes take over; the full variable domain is KAGVTQTPRYLIKTRGQQVTLSCSPISGHRSVSWYQQTPGQGLQFLFEYFSETQRNKGNFPGRFSGRQFSNSRSEMNVSTLELGDSALYLCASSLGGQGGSGYTFGSGTRLTVV.